This T cell receptor (beta chain) emerged from a study of CD8+ T cells in alopecia areata. Study-wide context: Patients received oral tofacitinib, 5 to 10 mg twice daily, for moderate-to-severe alopecia areata. The SALT score measured affected scalp surface percentage in treated patients.

Trimming cost V 1 base and J 11 bases, with 11 bases left between them. This CDR3 region has 12 residues. CDR1 is SEHNR, CDR2 FQNEAQ, per germline (reference sequence). Extraction of RNA preceded its reverse transcription into cDNA, which served as the sequencing template. Produced via immunoSEQ multiplex PCR; TCRdb's table is partial and in-frame only. This sample has some 170,000 clones, with around 58% found just once. On this clone: Its specificity is not known.

Indicated treatment: oral pan-JAK inhibitor, 5-10 mg twice daily. Sorting from PBMCs produced CD4+ and CD8+ T cells. Study-level findings and limits: Patients shared TCRs less clearly than mice did, possibly for HLA-related reasons.

This receptor was taken from a human donor with alopecia areata. The chain has TRBV7-9 and TRBJ1-1, with D hard to call. The starting material was CD4+ T cells sorted from blood, obtained between weeks 55 and 65, from a patient treated with tofacitinib. The CDR3 sequence: CASSLEAYSAFF. CDR3 sequence (DNA): TGTGCCAGCAGCTTAGAGGCCTACTCGGCTTTCTTT. The full variable domain, rest sourced from reference TRBV7-9 and TRBJ1-1, is DTGVSQNPRHKITKRGQNVTFRCDPISEHNRLYWYRQTLGQGPEFLTYFQNEAQLEKSRLLSDRFSAERPKGSFSTLEIQRTEQGDSAMYLCASSLEAYSAFFGQGTRLTVV.